The 14 T cell receptor beta chains listed next were all sequenced from one sample in a study of OX40 agonist ivuxolimab in advanced cancers. TCRdb keeps only in-frame clones here, not all; method: immunoSEQ multiplex PCR. The sample carries about 55,000 clones, around 88% recorded once. The sequenced sample was CD4+ or CD8+ T cells sorted from blood, obtained in a trial of the OX40 agonist ivuxolimab. Every receptor here comes from an adult with an advanced solid tumor such as melanoma, head and neck, liver or kidney cancer.

In its sample, this clone was seen once. The chain couples TRBV13 to TRBJ2-3; the D is unclear. Germline-derived CDR1 and CDR2 are PRHDT and FYEKMQ (reference sequence). This CDR3 comprises 14 residues. The V and J ends lost 3 bases and 0 bases respectively, with 7 bases between them. CDR3 nucleotides: TGTGCCAGCAGCTTCCCTACTAGCACAGATACGCAGTATTTT. Translated, it gives CASSFPTSTDTQYF. The complete variable domain, with remaining parts taken from reference TRBV13 and TRBJ2-3, reads AAGVIQSPRHLIKEKRETATLKCYPIPRHDTVYWYQQGPGQDPQFLISFYEKMQSDKGSIPDRFSAQQFSDYHSELNMSSLELGDSALYFCASSFPTSTDTQYFGPGTRLTVL.

The rearrangement links TRBV11-1 to TRBJ2-1; D may be TRBD1 (6 bases). The V gene lost 3 bases and the J gene lost 5 bases, with 14 bases spanning the gap. The length of the CDR3 is 15 residues. The germline gives CDR1 SGHAT, CDR2 FQDESV (reference sequence). The chain's CDR3 is CASSFEWGPNNEQFF. In nucleotides, the CDR3 is TGTGCCAGCAGCTTTGAGTGGGGGCCAAACAATGAGCAGTTCTTC.

CDR3 loop: CASSWTGSYYEQYF. In DNA form, the CDR3 reads TGTGCCAGCAGCTGGACGGGAAGTTACTACGAGCAGTACTTC. This chain links TRBV7-2 with TRBJ2-7; weak D call: TRBD2 (5 bases). CDR1 and CDR2 (germline): SGHTA, FQGNSA. Trimming took 4 bases from V and 3 from J, leaving 13 bases between them. The CDR3 has 14 residues.

The rearrangement joins TRBV28 to TRBJ2-1; no reliable D call. The V gene lost 1 base and the J gene lost 0 bases, with 13 bases spanning the gap. CDR1 and CDR2 from the germline V gene are MDHEN and SYDVKM. The CDR3 is 17 amino acids. CDR3 sequence: CASSLLLGSSSYNEQFF. For the CDR3, the DNA is TGTGCCAGCAGTTTATTATTGGGCAGCAGCTCCTACAATGAGCAGTTCTTC.

The rearrangement joins TRBV7-9 to TRBJ1-3, with no clear D. CDR1 and CDR2 (germline): SEHNR, FQNEAQ (reference sequence). Trimming shortened V by 0 bases and J by 4 bases, and 13 bases separated the two germline ends. CDR3 length equals 16 residues. CDR3 sequence: CASSLADSVRGNTIYF. As DNA, the CDR3 is TGTGCCAGCAGCTTAGCCGATTCGGTCAGGGGAAACACCATATATTTT.

J is TRBJ1-3 and V is TRBV10-3; D uncertain. In germline, CDR1 is ENHRY, CDR2 SYGVKD. Trimming removed 3 bases from V and 2 bases from J, with 8 bases in between. This CDR3 is 14 amino acids long. The DNA for the CDR3 is TGTGCCATCAGTGATAAGGGAACTGGAAACACCATATATTTT. This gives the protein CAISDKGTGNTIYF.

V is TRBV19 and J is TRBJ2-2; 7 bases are shared with TRBD1. The CDR3 has 15 amino acids. J lost 1 base, V lost 7 bases, and 6 bases had no gene match. Germline CDR1 LNHDA, CDR2 SQIVND (reference sequence). The CDR3 DNA follows: TGTGCCAGTATCAGGGACAGCTGGAACACCGGGGAGCTGTTTTTT. It encodes CASIRDSWNTGELFF.

The chain has TRBV9 and TRBJ2-7; no clear D gene. Germline loops: CDR1 SGDLS, CDR2 YYNGEE. V was clipped by 4 bases and J by 5 bases, with 16 bases between them. The CDR3 loop spans 14 amino acids. The CDR3 nucleotides read TGTGCCAGCAGCATCGGACCCTCCTACCACGAGCAGTACTTC. Translating it yields CASSIGPSYHEQYF.

The rearrangement uses TRBV7-2 and TRBJ2-1; a possible D gene is TRBD1 (5 bases). Germline assignment: CDR1 SGHTA and CDR2 FQGNSA. Trimming shortened V by 8 bases and J by 8 bases, and 13 bases separated the two germline ends. The CDR3 runs 12 residues. The CDR3 nucleotides are TGTGCCAGCGGGGCTAAGTGGTATGAGCAGTTCTTC. Translating gives CASGAKWYEQFF.

This clone was counted a few times. CDR3 amino acids: CASSDPGGISYNEQFF. DNA for the CDR3: TGTGCCAGCAGTGACCCGGGGGGAATCTCCTACAATGAGCAGTTCTTC. The genes are TRBV6-1 and TRBJ2-1; 7 positions agree with TRBD2. This CDR3 has 16 residues. The germline CDR1 and CDR2 sequences are MNHNS and SASEGT. V trimming: 3 bases; J trimming: 0 bases; junction bases outside the gene matches: 5.

The genes are TRBV5-1 and TRBJ2-7; 7 bases fit TRBD1. Germline-derived CDR1 and CDR2 are SGHRS and YFSETQ. CDR3 length: 15 residues. V was clipped by 3 bases and J by 0 bases; unmatched bases: 6. The CDR3 loop is CASSWATGYSYEQYF. The CDR3, as DNA: TGCGCCAGCAGCTGGGCGACAGGGTACTCCTACGAGCAGTACTTC. Filled out from reference TRBV5-1 and TRBJ2-7, the complete variable domain reads KAGVTQTPRYLIKTRGQQVTLSCSPISGHRSVSWYQQTPGQGLQFLFEYFSETQRNKGNFPGRFSGRQFSNSRSEMNVSTLELGDSALYLCASSWATGYSYEQYFGPGTRLTVT.

This rearrangement joins TRBV27 to TRBJ2-7; no firm D call. The length of the CDR3 is 14 residues. V was pared by 1 base and J by 2 bases, with 9 bases between. CDR1 MNHEY and CDR2 SMNVEV come from the germline V gene (reference sequence). The DNA for the CDR3 is TGTGCCAGCAGTTTATTCGAAAGCCCCTACGAGCAGTACTTC. This codes for CASSLFESPYEQYF.

The rearrangement uses TRBV4-1 and TRBJ2-5; D possibly matches TRBD1 or TRBD2 (6 bases each). The DNA end is more similar to TRBJ2-7, so the J call may be wrong. Per the germline V gene, CDR1 is MGHRA and CDR2 is YSYEKL. The CDR3 consists of 16 residues. CDR3 protein: CASSQEGGNPSYEQYF. In DNA, the CDR3 is TGCGCCAGCAGCCAGGAAGGGGGGAACCCTTCCTACGAGCAGTACTTC.

This clone showed up just a few times. The V gene is TRBV6-6, the J gene TRBJ1-2, with D uncertain. In germline, CDR1 is MNHNY, CDR2 SVGAGI (reference sequence). The CDR3 has 13 residues. The V gene lost 6 bases and the J gene lost 6 bases, with 14 bases spanning the gap. CDR3 DNA sequence: TGTGCCAGCAGCGTCGTCTTAATCCATGGCTACACCTTC. It translates to CASSVVLIHGYTF.